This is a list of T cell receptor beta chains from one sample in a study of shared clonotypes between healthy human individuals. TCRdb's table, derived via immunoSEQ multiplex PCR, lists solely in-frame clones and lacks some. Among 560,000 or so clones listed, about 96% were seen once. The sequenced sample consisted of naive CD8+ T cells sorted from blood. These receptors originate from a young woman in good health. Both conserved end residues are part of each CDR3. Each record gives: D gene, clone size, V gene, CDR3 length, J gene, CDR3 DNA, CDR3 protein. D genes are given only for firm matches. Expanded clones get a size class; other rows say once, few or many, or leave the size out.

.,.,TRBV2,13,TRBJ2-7,TGTGCCAGCAGTGAGGGGGGACTCTACGAGCAGTACTTC,CASSEGGLYEQYF
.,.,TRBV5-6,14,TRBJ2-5,TGTGCCAGCAGCTTGCGGCAGGGCGGAGTTGCCCAGTACTTC,CASSLRQGGVAQYF
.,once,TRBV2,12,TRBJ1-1,TGTGCCAGCCACTCCCCGGTCACTGAAGCTTTCTTT,CASHSPVTEAFF
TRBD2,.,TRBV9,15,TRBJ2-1,TGTGCCAGCGCGGGGCGGGAGGGGATCTACAATGAGCAGTTCTTC,CASAGREGIYNEQFF
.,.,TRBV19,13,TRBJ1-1,TGTGCCAGTAGTATAGGGGGGAACACTGAAGCTTTCTTT,CASSIGGNTEAFF
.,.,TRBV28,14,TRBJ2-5,TGTGCCAGCAGTTTGTTGCACGATAGGGAGACCCAGTACTTC,CASSLLHDRETQYF
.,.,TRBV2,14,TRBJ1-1,TGTGCCAGCAGCGGTGGACCAGGTGAAACTGAAGCTTTCTTT,CASSGGPGETEAFF
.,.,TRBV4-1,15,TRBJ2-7,TGCGCCAGCAGCCTCCTGTCCCGGGGGCCCTACGAGCAGTACTTC,CASSLLSRGPYEQYF
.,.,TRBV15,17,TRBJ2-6,TGTGCCACCAGCAGAGATCGAGGGGTAGCAGGGGCCAACGTCCTGACTTTC,CATSRDRGVAGANVLTF
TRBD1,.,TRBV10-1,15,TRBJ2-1,TGCGCCAGCAGTGAGTCGAGGGACAGGGGAAATGAGCAGTTCTTC,CASSESRDRGNEQFF
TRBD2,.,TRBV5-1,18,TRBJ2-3,TGCGCCAGCAGCCCCTCCGCGACAAGCGGGAGGGTCACAGATACGCAGTATTTT,CASSPSATSGRVTDTQYF
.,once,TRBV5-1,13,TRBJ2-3,TGCGCCAGCAGCTTGCGGGACTCCGGTACGCAGTATTTT,CASSLRDSGTQYF
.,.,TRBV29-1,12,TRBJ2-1,TGCAGCGTTGAAGAGAATCGGCGTGAGCAGTTCTTC,CSVEENRREQFF
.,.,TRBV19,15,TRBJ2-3,TGTGCCAGTAGTATCCGGGATGCTAGCACAGATACGCAGTATTTT,CASSIRDASTDTQYF
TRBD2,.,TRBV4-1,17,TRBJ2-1,TGCGCCAGCAGCCAACGGGAAGCGGGGGGAATAGGTGGCGAGCAGTTCTTC,CASSQREAGGIGGEQFF
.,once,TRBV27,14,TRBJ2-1,TGTGCCAGCAGTTTATCGGGACTTTATAATGAGCAGTTCTTC,CASSLSGLYNEQFF
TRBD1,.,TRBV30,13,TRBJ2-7,TGTGCCTCGAGGGGGACAGGGTACTACGAGCAGTACTTC,CASRGTGYYEQYF
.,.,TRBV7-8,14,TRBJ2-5,TGTGCCAGCAGCCCGACCGATGGGGGAGAGACCCAGTACTTC,CASSPTDGGETQYF
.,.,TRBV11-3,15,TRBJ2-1,TGTGCCAGCAGCTCCGACAGGAACACCTACAATGAGCAGTTCTTC,CASSSDRNTYNEQFF
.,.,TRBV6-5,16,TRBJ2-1,TGTGCCAGCAGTTACTCGATCGGGGAGTCCTACAATGAGCAGTTCTTC,CASSYSIGESYNEQFF
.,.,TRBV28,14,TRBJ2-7,TGTGCCAGCAGTTTATACCCACTTAGTGGCGAGCAGTACTTC,CASSLYPLSGEQYF
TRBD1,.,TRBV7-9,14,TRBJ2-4,TGTGCCAGCAGCGGGGGACAGAGCAAAAACATTCAGTACTTC,CASSGGQSKNIQYF
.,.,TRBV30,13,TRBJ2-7,TGTGCCTGGAGTGTAAGTGTCGGGTACGAGCAGTACTTC,CAWSVSVGYEQYF
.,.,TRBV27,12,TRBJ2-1,TGTGCCAGCAGTTTCAGGCCAGGCGCGCAGTTCTTC,CASSFRPGAQFF
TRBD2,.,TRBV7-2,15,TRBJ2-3,TGTGCCAGCAGCTTAAGCGGGATAGGCTCAGATACGCAGTATTTT,CASSLSGIGSDTQYF
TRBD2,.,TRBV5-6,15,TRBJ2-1,TGTGCCAGCAGCTACGGCGGGAGCTCCTACAATGAGCAGTTCTTC,CASSYGGSSYNEQFF
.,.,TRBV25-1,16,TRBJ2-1,TGTGCCAGCAGTGAAAATGTGGGACCATCCTACAATGAGCAGTTCTTC,CASSENVGPSYNEQFF
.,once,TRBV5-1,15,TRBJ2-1,TGCGCCAGCAGCTTGGAGGGCCGGTCGGGGAATGAGCAGTTCTTC,CASSLEGRSGNEQFF
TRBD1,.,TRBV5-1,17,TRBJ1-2,TGCGCCAGCAGCTGGTCCCCAACAGGGGGCGTCTCGGATGGCTACACCTTC,CASSWSPTGGVSDGYTF
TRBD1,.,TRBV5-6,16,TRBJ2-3,TGTGCCAGCAGCGAGGGGACAGGCTGGGGCGCAGATACGCAGTATTTT,CASSEGTGWGADTQYF
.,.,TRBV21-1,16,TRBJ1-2,TGTGCCAGCAGCCAAGAAGGGGATAGTATATTCTATGGCTACACCTTC,CASSQEGDSIFYGYTF
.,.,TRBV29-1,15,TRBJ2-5,TGCAGCGGAGTCGGCTTCGGGACCCTCCAAGAGACCCAGTACTTC,CSGVGFGTLQETQYF
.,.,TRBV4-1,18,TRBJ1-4,TGCGCCAGCAGCCATATCCCCCATATGAGAGGGTCTAATGAAAAACTGTTTTTT,CASSHIPHMRGSNEKLFF
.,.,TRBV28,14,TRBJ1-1,TGTGCCAGCAGAGTGGACATCATGAACACTGAAGCTTTCTTT,CASRVDIMNTEAFF
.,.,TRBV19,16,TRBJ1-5,TGTGCCAGTAGTATTTGGGCCGCCGGGGGCAATCAGCCCCAGCATTTT,CASSIWAAGGNQPQHF